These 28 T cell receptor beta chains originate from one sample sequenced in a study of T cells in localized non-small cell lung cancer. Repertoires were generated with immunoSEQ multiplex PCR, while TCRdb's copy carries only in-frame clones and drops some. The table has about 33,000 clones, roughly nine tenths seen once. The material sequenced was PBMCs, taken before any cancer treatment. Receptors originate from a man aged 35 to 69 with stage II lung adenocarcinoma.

CDR3 amino acids: CASSLLAGRETQYF. The CDR3 nucleotides are TGTGCCAGCAGCCTACTAGCGGGGAGGGAGACCCAGTACTTC. The chain recombines TRBV7-3 with TRBJ2-5; 10 bases map to TRBD2. The CDR3 length is 14 residues. Trimming cost V 5 bases and J 5 bases; bases outside gene matches: 5. Germline V CDR1 and CDR2: SGHTA, FQGTGA.

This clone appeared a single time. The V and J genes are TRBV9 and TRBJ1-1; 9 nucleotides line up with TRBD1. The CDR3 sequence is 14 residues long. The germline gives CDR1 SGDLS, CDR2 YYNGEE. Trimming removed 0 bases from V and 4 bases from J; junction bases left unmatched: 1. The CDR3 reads CASSVGTGATEAFF. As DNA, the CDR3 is TGTGCCAGCAGCGTAGGGACAGGGGCCACTGAAGCTTTCTTT.

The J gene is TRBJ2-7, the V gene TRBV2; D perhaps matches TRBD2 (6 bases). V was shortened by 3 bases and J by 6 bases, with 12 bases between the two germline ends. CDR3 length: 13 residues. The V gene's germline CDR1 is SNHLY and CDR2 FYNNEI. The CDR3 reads CASSERDPLEQYF. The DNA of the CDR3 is TGTGCCAGCAGTGAGCGGGACCCCCTCGAGCAGTACTTC.

The CDR3 spells CASSDYPGTGELFF. The CDR3 bases are TGCGCCAGCAGTGATTATCCGGGCACCGGGGAGCTGTTTTTT. This chain joins TRBV10-1 and TRBJ2-2; D unresolved. CDR1 is WNHNN, CDR2 SYGVQD, per germline (reference sequence). V gave up 3 bases and J gave up 4 bases, with 9 bases separating them. The CDR3 has 14 amino acids.

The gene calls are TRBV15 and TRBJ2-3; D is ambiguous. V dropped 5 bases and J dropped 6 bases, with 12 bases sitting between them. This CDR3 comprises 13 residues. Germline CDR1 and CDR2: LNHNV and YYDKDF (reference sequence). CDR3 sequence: CATSDSLGDTQYF. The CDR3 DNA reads TGTGCCACCAGCGACTCCCTAGGGGATACGCAGTATTTT. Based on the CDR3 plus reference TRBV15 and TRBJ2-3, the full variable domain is DAMVIQNPRYQVTQFGKPVTLSCSQTLNHNVMYWYQQKSSQAPKLLFHYYDKDFNNEADTPDNFQSRRPNTSFCFLDIRSPGLGDTAMYLCATSDSLGDTQYFGPGTRLTVL.

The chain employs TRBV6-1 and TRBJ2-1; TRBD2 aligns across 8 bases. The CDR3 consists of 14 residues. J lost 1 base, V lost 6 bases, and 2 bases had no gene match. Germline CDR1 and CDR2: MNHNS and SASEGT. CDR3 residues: CASRRLASYNEQFF. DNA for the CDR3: TGTGCCAGCAGACGACTAGCGTCCTACAATGAGCAGTTCTTC.

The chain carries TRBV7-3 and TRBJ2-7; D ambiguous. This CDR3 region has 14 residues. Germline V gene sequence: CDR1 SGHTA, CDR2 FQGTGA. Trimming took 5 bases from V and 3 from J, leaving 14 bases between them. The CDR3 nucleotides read TGTGCCAGCAGCGAGACCCCCGGAATCTACGAGCAGTACTTC. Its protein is CASSETPGIYEQYF.

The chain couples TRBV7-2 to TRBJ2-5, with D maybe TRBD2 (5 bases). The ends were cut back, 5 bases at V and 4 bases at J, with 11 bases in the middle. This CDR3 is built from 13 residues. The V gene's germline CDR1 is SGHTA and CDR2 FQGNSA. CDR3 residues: CASSKGVLETQYF. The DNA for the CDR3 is TGTGCCAGCAGCAAGGGAGTCCTAGAGACCCAGTACTTC.

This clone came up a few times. CDR3 DNA sequence: TGCGCCAGCACCACAGGGTCTAGCACTGAGCAGTTCTTC. As protein: CASTTGSSTEQFF. This chain joins TRBV5-1 and TRBJ2-1; D is perhaps TRBD1 (6 bases). Germline-derived CDR1 and CDR2 are SGHRS and YFSETQ. CDR3 length: 13 amino acids. Trimming took 6 bases from V and 9 from J, leaving 16 bases between them.

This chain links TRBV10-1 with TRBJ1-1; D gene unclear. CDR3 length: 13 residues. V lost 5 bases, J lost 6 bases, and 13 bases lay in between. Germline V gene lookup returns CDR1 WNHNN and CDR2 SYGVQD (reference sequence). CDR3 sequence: CASSPDGRAEAFF. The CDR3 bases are TGCGCCAGCAGTCCCGACGGCCGGGCTGAAGCTTTCTTT.

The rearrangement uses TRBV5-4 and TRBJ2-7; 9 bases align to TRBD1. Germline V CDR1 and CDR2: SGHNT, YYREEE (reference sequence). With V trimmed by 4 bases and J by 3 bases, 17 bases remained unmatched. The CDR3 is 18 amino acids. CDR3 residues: CASSQESFLLDRGYEQYF. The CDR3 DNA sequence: TGTGCCAGCAGCCAAGAATCCTTTCTATTGGACAGGGGCTACGAGCAGTACTTC. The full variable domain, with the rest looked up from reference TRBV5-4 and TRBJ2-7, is ETGVTQSPTHLIKTRGQQVTLRCSSQSGHNTVSWYQQALGQGPQFIFQYYREEENGRGNFPPRFSGLQFPNYSSELNVNALELDDSALYLCASSQESFLLDRGYEQYFGPGTRLTVT.

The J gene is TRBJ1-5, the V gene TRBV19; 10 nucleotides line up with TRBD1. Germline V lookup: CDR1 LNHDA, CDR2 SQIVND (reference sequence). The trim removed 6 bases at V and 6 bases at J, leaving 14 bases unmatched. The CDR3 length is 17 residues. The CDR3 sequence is CASSILTGTGVSQPQHF. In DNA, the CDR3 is TGTGCCAGTAGCATCCTAACCGGGACAGGGGTAAGTCAGCCCCAGCATTTT.

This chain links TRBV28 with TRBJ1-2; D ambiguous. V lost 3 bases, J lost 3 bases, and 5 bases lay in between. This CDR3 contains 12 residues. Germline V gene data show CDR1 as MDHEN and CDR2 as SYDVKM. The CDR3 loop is CASSLWDYGYTF. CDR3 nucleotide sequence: TGTGCCAGCAGTTTGTGGGACTATGGCTACACCTTC.

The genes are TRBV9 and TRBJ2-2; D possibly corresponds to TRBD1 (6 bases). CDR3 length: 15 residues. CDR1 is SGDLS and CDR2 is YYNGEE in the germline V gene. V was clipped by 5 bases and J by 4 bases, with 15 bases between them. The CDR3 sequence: CASSIQGTVTGELFF. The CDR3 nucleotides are TGTGCCAGCAGTATACAGGGTACGGTCACCGGGGAGCTGTTTTTT.

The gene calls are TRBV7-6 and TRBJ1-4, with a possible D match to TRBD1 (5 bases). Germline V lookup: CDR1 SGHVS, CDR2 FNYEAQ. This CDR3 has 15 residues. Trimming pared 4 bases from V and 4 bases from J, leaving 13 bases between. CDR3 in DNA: TGTGCCAGCAGCTACGTCGCAGGGAGTAATGAAAAACTGTTTTTT. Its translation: CASSYVAGSNEKLFF.

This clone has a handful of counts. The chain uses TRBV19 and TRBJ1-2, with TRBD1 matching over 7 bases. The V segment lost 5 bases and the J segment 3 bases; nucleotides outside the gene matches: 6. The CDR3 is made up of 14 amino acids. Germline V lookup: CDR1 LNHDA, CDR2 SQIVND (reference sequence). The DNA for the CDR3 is TGTGCCAGTAGTCACAGGGGTCGCGACTATGGCTACACCTTC. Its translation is CASSHRGRDYGYTF. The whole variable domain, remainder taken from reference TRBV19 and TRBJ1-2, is DGGITQSPKYLFRKEGQNVTLSCEQNLNHDAMYWYRQDPGQGLRLIYYSQIVNDFQKGDIAEGYSVSREKKESFPLTVTSAQKNPTAFYLCASSHRGRDYGYTFGSGTRLTVV.

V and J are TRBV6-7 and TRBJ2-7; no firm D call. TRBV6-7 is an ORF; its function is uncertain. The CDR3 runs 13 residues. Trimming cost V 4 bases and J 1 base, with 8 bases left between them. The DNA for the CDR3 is TGTGCCAGCAGTTGGGCGACATCCTACGAGCAGTACTTC. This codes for CASSWATSYEQYF.

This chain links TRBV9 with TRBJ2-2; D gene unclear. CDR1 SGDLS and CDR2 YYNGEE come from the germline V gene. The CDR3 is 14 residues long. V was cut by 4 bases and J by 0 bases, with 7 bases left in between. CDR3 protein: CASSPRANTGELFF. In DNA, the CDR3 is TGTGCCAGCAGCCCCCGGGCGAACACCGGGGAGCTGTTTTTT.

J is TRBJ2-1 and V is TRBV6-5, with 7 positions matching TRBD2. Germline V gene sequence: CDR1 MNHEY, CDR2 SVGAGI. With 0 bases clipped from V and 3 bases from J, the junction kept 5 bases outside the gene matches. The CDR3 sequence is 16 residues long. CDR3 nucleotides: TGTGCCAGCAGTTACTCCTTCGGGGGGATCTACAATGAGCAGTTCTTC. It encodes CASSYSFGGIYNEQFF.

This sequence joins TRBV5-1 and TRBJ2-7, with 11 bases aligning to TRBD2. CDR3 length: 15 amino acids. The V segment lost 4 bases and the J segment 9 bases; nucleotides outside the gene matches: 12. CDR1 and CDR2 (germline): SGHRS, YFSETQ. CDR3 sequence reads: CASSPGTSGASWQYF. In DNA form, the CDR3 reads TGCGCCAGCAGCCCCGGGACTAGCGGAGCTTCCTGGCAGTACTTC.

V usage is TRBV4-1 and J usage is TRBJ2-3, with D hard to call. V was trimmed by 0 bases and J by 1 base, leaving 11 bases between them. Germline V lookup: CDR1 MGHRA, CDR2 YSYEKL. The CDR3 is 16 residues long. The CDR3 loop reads CASSQEDGAGTDTQYF. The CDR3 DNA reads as TGCGCCAGCAGCCAAGAAGATGGTGCAGGCACAGATACGCAGTATTTT.

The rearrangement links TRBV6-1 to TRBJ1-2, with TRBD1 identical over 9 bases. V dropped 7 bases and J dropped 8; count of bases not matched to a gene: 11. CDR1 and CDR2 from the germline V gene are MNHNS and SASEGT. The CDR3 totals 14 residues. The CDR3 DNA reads TGTGCCAGCACCAGACAGGGGGGAAGGGACGGCTACACCTTC. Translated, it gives CASTRQGGRDGYTF.

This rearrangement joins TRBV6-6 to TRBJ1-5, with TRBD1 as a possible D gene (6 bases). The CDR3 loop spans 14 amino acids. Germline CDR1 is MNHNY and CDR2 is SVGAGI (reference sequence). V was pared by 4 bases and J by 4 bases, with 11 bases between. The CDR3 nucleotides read TGTGCCAGCAGTTTGACAGGCCTAAATCAGCCCCAGCATTTT. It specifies CASSLTGLNQPQHF.

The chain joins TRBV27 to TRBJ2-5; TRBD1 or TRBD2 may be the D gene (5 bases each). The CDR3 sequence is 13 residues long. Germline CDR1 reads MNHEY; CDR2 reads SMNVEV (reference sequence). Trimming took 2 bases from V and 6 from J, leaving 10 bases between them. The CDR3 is CASSLPGAKTQYF. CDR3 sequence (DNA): TGTGCCAGCAGTTTACCCGGGGCAAAGACCCAGTACTTC.

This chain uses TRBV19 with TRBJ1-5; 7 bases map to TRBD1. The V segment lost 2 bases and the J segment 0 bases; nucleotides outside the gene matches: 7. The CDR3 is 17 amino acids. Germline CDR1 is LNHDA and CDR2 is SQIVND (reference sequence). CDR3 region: CASSISQGFYSNQPQHF. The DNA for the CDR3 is TGTGCCAGTAGTATATCACAGGGGTTTTATAGCAATCAGCCCCAGCATTTT.

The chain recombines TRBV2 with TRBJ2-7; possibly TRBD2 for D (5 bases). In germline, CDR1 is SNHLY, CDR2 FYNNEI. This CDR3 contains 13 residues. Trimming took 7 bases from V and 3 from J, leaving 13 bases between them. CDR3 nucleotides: TGTGCCAGCAAGGTGGGGAGCCTCTACGAGCAGTACTTC. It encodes CASKVGSLYEQYF. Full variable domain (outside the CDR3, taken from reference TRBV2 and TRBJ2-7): EPEVTQTPSHQVTQMGQEVILRCVPISNHLYFYWYRQILGQKVEFLVSFYNNEISEKSEIFDDQFSVERPDGSNFTLKIRSTKLEDSAMYFCASKVGSLYEQYFGPGTRLTVT.

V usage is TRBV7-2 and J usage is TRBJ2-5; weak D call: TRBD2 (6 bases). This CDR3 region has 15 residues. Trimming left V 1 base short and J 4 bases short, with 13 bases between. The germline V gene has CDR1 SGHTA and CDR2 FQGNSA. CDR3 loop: CASSLGAGRGETQYF. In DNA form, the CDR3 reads TGTGCCAGCAGCTTAGGGGCTGGGCGGGGAGAGACCCAGTACTTC.

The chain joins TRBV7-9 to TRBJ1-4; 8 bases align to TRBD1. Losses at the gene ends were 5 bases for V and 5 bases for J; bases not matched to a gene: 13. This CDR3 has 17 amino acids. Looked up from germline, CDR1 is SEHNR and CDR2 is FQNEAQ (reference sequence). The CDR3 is CASSRTGPNPQNEKLFF. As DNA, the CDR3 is TGTGCCAGCAGCCGGACAGGGCCCAATCCCCAAAATGAAAAACTGTTTTTT.